The entry that follows covers one TCR beta chain sequence. Its specificity is unknown. The CDR3 sequence is 13 residues long. The V and J ends lost 4 bases and 3 bases respectively, with 9 bases between them. Germline CDR1 reads SNHLY; CDR2 reads FYNNEI. The sample belongs to a study of beta chain features in type 1 diabetes. Broader study findings: Fewer junction insertions and more nucleotide deletions appeared in type 1 diabetes patients. TCRB CDR3s were moderately but significantly shorter in Type 1 diabetes patients in all four CD4+ subsets.

Since all of the isolated RNA was reverse transcribed, expressed TCRB transcripts were what got sequenced. TCRdb's copy holds only in-frame clones and misses some; the assay was immunoSEQ multiplex PCR. The data contain around 260,000 clones, approximately 25% of them singletons. The chain is built from TRBV2 and TRBJ1-2; tentative D call: TRBD1 (5 bases). Sequencing input: naive CD4+ T cells from blood. The TCR was taken from a woman aged 25 to 39 with type 1 diabetes. In nucleotides, the CDR3 is TGTGCCAGCAGTGGCGGGGCGGACTATGGCTACACCTTC. This sequence encodes CASSGGADYGYTF.